These T cell receptor beta chains were read from a single sample in a study of T cell responses to AZD1222 COVID-19 vaccine. Produced via immunoSEQ multiplex PCR; TCRdb's table is partial and in-frame only. The sample contains 200,000 or so clones, roughly 92% of which appear only once. The starting material was peripheral blood, obtained 28 days after the second AZD1222 dose. The receptor source for this set is an adult who received the AZD1222 COVID-19 vaccine. The conserved cysteine and the conserved F or W are not part of the CDR3 here.

v_call	j_call	cdr3_aa
TRBV24-1	TRBJ1-2	ATSGFDRTTNYGYT
TRBV4-2	TRBJ1-4	ASSQGQGTNEKLF
TRBV7-2	TRBJ1-5	ASSPRQGQNQPQH
TRBV30	TRBJ1-2	AWRGTGGGGYT
TRBV28	TRBJ1-1	ASSLSGRPMNTEAF
TRBV9	TRBJ1-3	ASSVEAQGNTIY
TRBV6-2/TRBV6-3	TRBJ2-6	ASNPTGGVSGANVLT
TRBV5-1	TRBJ2-1	ASSYGSGNEQF
TRBV7-3	TRBJ2-5	ASSSGDREKETQY
TRBV2	TRBJ1-4	ASTRGFREKLF
TRBV9	TRBJ1-2	ASSATGNYGYT
TRBV24-1	TRBJ1-5	ATSDLEGRPQH
TRBV3-1/TRBV3-2	TRBJ2-5	ASSPLTGTGHQETQY
TRBV12-3/TRBV12-4	TRBJ1-1	ASSVGRPEAF
TRBV6-5	TRBJ2-7	ASSYSGQLLYEQY
TRBV10-1	TRBJ2-3	ASSTPGGTQY
TRBV7-3	TRBJ2-1	ASSFGERGEQF
TRBV3-1/TRBV3-2	TRBJ2-1	ASSQDITSGGYEQF
TRBV5-1	TRBJ1-1	ASAGGVPNTEAF
TRBV4-3	TRBJ1-2	ASSQDFGGNRYGYT
TRBV5-8	TRBJ1-5	ASSLGVSNQPQH
TRBV7-2	TRBJ1-2	ASSLQGRYGYT
TRBV7-2	TRBJ2-2	ASSLRFRGGELF